This TCR beta chain emerged from a study of yellow fever vaccine responses in identical twins. Study results and limitations: Each twin's T cell response to the vaccine was reported to look partly convergent and partly personalized.

Details on this clonotype: Its specificity is unknown.

TCRdb itself ran the RT-PCR reads through MiXCR, one entry per CDR3 protein. Altogether about 5,600 distinct CDR3 sequences are present, 65% to 85% being singletons, with the ten largest covering over 2.5%. Deletions cut 1 base from V and 7 bases from J, with 5 bases between. Per germline, CDR1 PRHDT and CDR2 FYEKMQ (reference sequence). The CDR3 contains 12 residues. V and J are TRBV13 and TRBJ1-3; the D is unclear. Sequencing used T cells from blood (PBMCs), unsorted or a sorted subset (not recorded which), obtained before or after yellow fever vaccination (not recorded which). This receptor was obtained from a woman younger than 35 who received the yellow fever vaccine. The CDR3 protein is CASSLVGNTIYF. CDR3 nucleotides: TGTGCCAGCAGCTTAGTCGGTAACACCATATATTTT.